The source of this TCR beta chain is a study of cytomegalovirus exposure and HLA in healthy donors. Note on this clone: Its specificity is unknown.

General study findings and limits: V- and J-gene trimming in TCR beta was tied to a missense DCLRE1C variant by an analysis performed later. One later analysis reportedly identified an Asian-associated ancestry cluster that showed fewer N-insertions than the approximately 700-donor mean. The authors listed 150 to 200 TCR beta chains as cytomegalovirus-associated.

The PCR had 60 Vbeta and 13 Jbeta primers. Here immunoSEQ multiplex PCR was the method, and the copy in TCRdb shows in-frame clones only, minus some. The listing records more than 40,000 clones. This TCR derives from a woman aged 40 to 50 in good health and CMV-seronegative. Source material: PBMCs.

CDR3 residues: CASSQDLEWTEAFF. CDR3 DNA sequence: TGCGCCAGCAGCCAAGATCTCGAGTGGACTGAAGCTTTCTTT. This chain links TRBV4-3 with TRBJ1-1; D gene uncertain. CDR1 and CDR2 (germline): LGHNA, YSLEER. Trimming shortened V by 0 bases and J by 5 bases, and 10 bases separated the two germline ends. The CDR3 covers 14 residues.